These T cell receptor beta chains were read from a single sample in a study of beta chain features in type 1 diabetes. Measured with immunoSEQ multiplex PCR; TCRdb has only the in-frame clones, and not every one. The sample lists hundreds of thousands of clones, 14% occurring once. Sequencing used central memory CD4+ T cells from blood. These receptor sequences come from a man aged 25-45 years in good health. The CDR3 runs from the conserved cysteine through the conserved F or W. D genes are given only for firm matches. Clone size is not always given. Where it is, it says once, few, many or a class for expanded clones.

D	size	J	V	DNA	CDR3
TRBD1	NA	TRBJ2-3	TRBV7-2	TGTGCCAGCAGCCCCGGGGGAGTCGGACAGGGTAGCACAGATACGCAGTATTTT	CASSPGGVGQGSTDTQYF
NA	NA	TRBJ2-2	TRBV7-6	TGTGCCAGCAGCTTAGCTCGAGGGGTCGGGGAGCTGTTTTTT	CASSLARGVGELFF
NA	NA	TRBJ1-5	TRBV2	TGTGCCAGCAGTTCCTGGGGTGAGTCCGAGGATCAGCCCCAGCATTTT	CASSSWGESEDQPQHF
NA	NA	TRBJ2-1	TRBV18	TGTGCCAGCTCGACGGGGTTTGAGCAGTTCTTC	CASSTGFEQFF
TRBD1	few	TRBJ1-4	TRBV28	TGTGCCAGCAGTACCGGGACAGTAAATGAAAAACTGTTTTTT	CASSTGTVNEKLFF
NA	few	TRBJ2-5	TRBV7-7	TGTGCCAGCTGCGGCGGGTCCTCCGGGGTGGCTAAAGAGACCCAGTACTTC	CASCGGSSGVAKETQYF
NA	few	TRBJ1-2	TRBV20-1	TGCAGTGCTAGTAAGGGATCCGGCTACACCTTC	CSASKGSGYTF
NA	many	TRBJ1-1	TRBV7-9	TGTGCCAGCGGACTTTCCGTGGGGGCGCTCGCGAACACTGAAGCTTTCTTT	CASGLSVGALANTEAFF
NA	few	TRBJ1-1	TRBV28	TGTGCCAGCAGTTTACGTGACACTGAAGCTTTCTTT	CASSLRDTEAFF
NA	many	TRBJ1-5	TRBV6-6	TGTGCCAGCTACAGGTCGGGGTGGAATCAGCCCCAGCATTTT	CASYRSGWNQPQHF
NA	few	TRBJ2-2	TRBV11-2	TGTGCCAGCAGCACCGGGACACCGAACACCGGGGAGCTGTTTTTT	CASSTGTPNTGELFF
TRBD1	NA	TRBJ2-3	TRBV19	TGTGCCAGTAGTACCGGGGGACAGGGGACAGATACGCAGTATTTT	CASSTGGQGTDTQYF
TRBD1	NA	TRBJ2-7	TRBV7-7	TGTGCCAGCAGCTTAGGCCGGGACAGGGGGTTCTACGAGCAGTACTTC	CASSLGRDRGFYEQYF
NA	few	TRBJ1-1	TRBV6-5	TGTGCCAGCAGACATCGAGGGACCTTGAACACTGAAGCTTTCTTT	CASRHRGTLNTEAFF
NA	many	TRBJ1-2	TRBV6-1	TGTGCCAGCAGGGAGAACTATGGCTACACCTTC	CASRENYGYTF
NA	NA	TRBJ2-1	TRBV28	TGTGCCAGCAGTTTAATCTTGCTAGGTGAGCAGTTCTTC	CASSLILLGEQFF
TRBD1	many	TRBJ1-2	TRBV11-2	TGTGCCAGCAGTCAAGTAGGACAGGGCTATGGCTACACCTTC	CASSQVGQGYGYTF
NA	NA	TRBJ2-3	TRBV6-6	TGTGCCAGCAGTGATCCTATAAAACACACAGATACGCAGTATTTT	CASSDPIKHTDTQYF
TRBD2	NA	TRBJ2-5	TRBV7-2	TGTGCCAGCAGCCTCACTAGCGGGAGCCACCAAGAGACCCAGTACTTC	CASSLTSGSHQETQYF
NA	NA	TRBJ2-5	TRBV2	TGTGCCAGCAGTCTCGAGGGTAGAGGAGAGACCCAGTACTTC	CASSLEGRGETQYF
NA	NA	TRBJ2-2	TRBV6-5	TGTGCCAGCAGTTACTCGAGGAACACCGGGGAGCTGTTTTTT	CASSYSRNTGELFF
TRBD1	few	TRBJ1-2	TRBV6-5	TGTGCCATCAGTGAGGACAGGGCGGGAGGCTACACCTTC	CAISEDRAGGYTF
NA	NA	TRBJ2-7	TRBV7-8	TGTGCCAGCAGCTTAGGCGGACAATACGAGCAGTACTTC	CASSLGGQYEQYF
NA	NA	TRBJ2-1	TRBV21-1	TGTGCCAGCCTGGTCTCTGAGAATGAGCAGTTCTTC	CASLVSENEQFF
TRBD1	NA	TRBJ1-2	TRBV6-6	TGTGCCAGCAGTTACGTTCAGGGGGACTTTGGCTACACCTTC	CASSYVQGDFGYTF
NA	NA	TRBJ2-3	TRBV2	TGTGCCAGCAGTGAAGGGCGGAGCCCCTTCACAGATACGCAGTATTTT	CASSEGRSPFTDTQYF
NA	many	TRBJ1-2	TRBV7-9	TGCGCCAGCAGCCAAAACAGAGTAGCTAACTATGGCTACACCTTC	CASSQNRVANYGYTF
NA	NA	TRBJ2-1	TRBV4-3	TGCGCCAGCAGCCAAGAAGCGCCTACAGGGCGCAATGAGCAGTTCTTC	CASSQEAPTGRNEQFF
NA	few	TRBJ2-1	TRBV7-8	TGTGCCAGCAGCCCCCGGGACCTCCAGGGTGAGCAGTTCTTC	CASSPRDLQGEQFF
NA	NA	TRBJ1-4	TRBV4-3	TGCGCCAGCAGCCAAGATGTGGGGGCTTCAGGTGAAAAACTGTTTTTT	CASSQDVGASGEKLFF
NA	NA	TRBJ1-1	TRBV15	TGTGCCACCAGCAGGGACATAGATACAGCTTTCTTT	CATSRDIDTAFF
NA	few	TRBJ2-5	TRBV5-4	TGTGCCAGCAGCTTGCCCAGTCAAGAGACCCAGTACTTC	CASSLPSQETQYF
NA	NA	TRBJ2-5	TRBV5-1	TGCGCCAGCAGCTTGGGTCGGACGGAGACCCAGTACTTC	CASSLGRTETQYF
NA	NA	TRBJ2-5	TRBV9	TGTGCCAGCAGCGTAGGGCAGGTTTCGAAAGAGACCCAGTACTTC	CASSVGQVSKETQYF
TRBD2	many	TRBJ2-7	TRBV29-1	TGCAGCGTTGACAGCGGGGGGTCCTACGAGCAGTACTTC	CSVDSGGSYEQYF
NA	few	TRBJ1-3	TRBV18	TGTGCCAGCTCACCCGACAGTTTTTCCTCTGGAAACACCATATATTTT	CASSPDSFSSGNTIYF
NA	few	TRBJ1-2	TRBV7-9	TGTGCCAGCAGCTTCAACCGAGATGGCTACACCTTC	CASSFNRDGYTF